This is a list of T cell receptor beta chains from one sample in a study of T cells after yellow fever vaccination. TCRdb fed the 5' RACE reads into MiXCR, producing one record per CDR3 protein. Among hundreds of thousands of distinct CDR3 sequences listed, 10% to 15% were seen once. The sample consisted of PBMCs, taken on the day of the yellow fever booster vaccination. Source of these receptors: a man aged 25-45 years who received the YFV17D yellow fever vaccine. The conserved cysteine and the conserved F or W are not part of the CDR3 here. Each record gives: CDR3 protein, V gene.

ASSFGGRSSYNEQF TRBV5-4
ASSQDMRPSGGKNEQF TRBV4-1
ASSLVGTGVEQY TRBV27
ASIRTGGSKDTQY TRBV6-2/TRBV6-3
ARPPGQGDNEQF TRBV6-2/TRBV6-3
ASSLPDRGDNEQF TRBV23-1
ASSLLTGAWVNEQY TRBV5-1
ASQGKETQY TRBV10-2
ASSRLAGGPDEQF TRBV6-2/TRBV6-3
SVEGLSAGQGGTQY TRBV29-1
ASSSSYSGANVLT TRBV7-9
ASRLPGQGNNEQY TRBV6-2/TRBV6-3
ASRSPGAYTDTQY TRBV6-1
ASSYSSGRNTEAF TRBV6-5
ASSLETSVDEQF TRBV7-9
ASSLPVGYEQY TRBV28
AWSVLSGLAGNEQF TRBV30
ASSLLAGAPREQY TRBV27
ASRPLGASGIYEQY TRBV27
ATSDFGTGSSETQY TRBV24-1
ASSLEAFILRSEQF TRBV7-6
SVAPGQGASYNSPLH TRBV29-1
ASSLSFDSYEQY TRBV7-2
ASSVRGSGRRGDTQY TRBV7-2
ASSFPGTEKDQPQH TRBV28
ASSSAPGTPYEQY TRBV7-6
ASSQPTRKYNEQF TRBV3-1
SALGRRGSYEQY TRBV20-1
ASSYSAGADTQY TRBV6-5
ASSLAGGATNEKLF TRBV5-1
ASSQVLNFRTSGSNEQF TRBV14
ASSFSLMETQY TRBV7-2
SARDPYNQPQH TRBV20-1
ASSPPPQVMQY TRBV28
ASSLGFANTGELF TRBV11-2
ASSLGPRETNEKLF TRBV7-3
ASSRQGANEKLF TRBV7-2
ASSLFVTGITDTQY TRBV27
SVPLAGYT TRBV20-1
ASSQDLAGVSETQY TRBV4-2
ASSHPGGGAQY TRBV4-1
ASTLEVTGREST TRBV7-9
ASSPEGPLNEQF TRBV27
SASTGRNPQETQY TRBV20-1
ASIILTGHQETQY TRBV5-6
ASSLGWGAPDYEQY TRBV12-3/TRBV12-4
ASSSLQGKTKETQY TRBV27
AWSMGGRRQPQH TRBV30
ASSPQGASRGYT TRBV5-6
ASRLAGTSVREETQY TRBV6-2/TRBV6-3
ASSLAQAPDTQY TRBV5-4
ASSIGGGSIREQY TRBV19
ASSVTSARVYEQY TRBV3-1
AISDRGDYGYT TRBV10-3
ASSLDFGTAQETQY TRBV7-6
ASSQDFQPTRTDTQY TRBV4-3
ASSSQGTSGYEQY TRBV7-2
ASSIDEGLTYNEQF TRBV19
SAITGRRVYEQY TRBV20-1